The 7 T cell receptor beta chains given below trace back to one sample, sequenced in a study of blood T cell repertoires in COVID-19 (dated by TCRdb to the early 2020s). Library creation used the immunoSEQ multiplex PCR assay. Here the immuneACCESS table is served through TCRdb, limited to in-frame sequences with V and J called. Missing clones are a known gap in these copies; in checked studies unresolved V genes cover under half, and the rest lacks a known reason. This sample gives approximately 210,000 clones in total; about 91% of them show up just once. The ten largest clones represent 1% to 1.5% of the sample. The specimen sequenced was peripheral blood. These TCRs come from a man younger than 45 with acute or convalescent COVID-19.

This chain links TRBV5-4 with TRBJ2-3; D is ambiguous. The CDR3 runs to 15 residues. The germline gives CDR1 SGHNT, CDR2 YYREEE (reference sequence). The ends were cut back, 0 bases at V and 0 bases at J, with 8 bases in the middle. CDR3 residues: CASSLVGLSTDTQYF. DNA for the CDR3: TGTGCCAGCAGCTTGGTTGGGCTTAGCACAGATACGCAGTATTTT.

The chain links TRBV4-1 to TRBJ1-6; tentative D call: TRBD1 (6 bases). The CDR3 is made up of 17 amino acids. V lost 0 bases to trimming and J lost 8 bases, with 17 bases between them. Germline-derived CDR1 and CDR2 are MGHRA and YSYEKL. The CDR3 DNA reads as TGCGCCAGCAGCCAAGAAAACAGGGAGGGCAGAGATTCACCCCTCCACTTT. It yields the protein CASSQENREGRDSPLHF.

V gene TRBV7-2 combines with J gene TRBJ1-1; possible D gene TRBD1, 6 bases. V dropped 3 bases and J dropped 9 bases, with 11 bases sitting between them. This CDR3 spans 12 amino acids. The germline CDR1 and CDR2 sequences are SGHTA and FQGNSA. Here the CDR3 reads CASSFDRPKAFF. CDR3 DNA: TGTGCCAGCAGCTTTGACAGGCCCAAAGCTTTCTTT.

The DNA of the CDR3 is TGCGCCAGCAGCTTCCCAGGGGAGACCCAGTACTTC. Amino acids: CASSFPGETQYF. J is TRBJ2-5 and V is TRBV5-1; TRBD1 is a possible D gene (5 bases). CDR1 is SGHRS and CDR2 is YFSETQ in the germline V gene. Trimming cost V 2 bases and J 5 bases, with 7 bases left between them. The CDR3 covers 12 residues.

This chain links TRBV9 with TRBJ2-3; 10 bases map to TRBD2. Germline CDR1 reads SGDLS; CDR2 reads YYNGEE. The CDR3 totals 14 residues. The junction had 5 bases not matched to a gene; V was cut back by 8 bases and J by 2 bases. The CDR3 spells CASKRGGSTDTQYF. The DNA of the CDR3 is TGTGCCAGTAAGCGGGGGGGATCCACAGATACGCAGTATTTT.

This rearrangement joins TRBV7-9 to TRBJ2-3; D not certain. Germline CDR1 SEHNR, CDR2 FQNEAQ (reference sequence). The CDR3 loop spans 15 amino acids. The V end was cut by 4 bases, the J end by 2 bases, with 13 bases between. The CDR3 region is CASSSFGRDTDTQYF. CDR3 in DNA: TGTGCCAGCAGCTCCTTCGGTCGAGACACAGATACGCAGTATTTT.

The rearrangement joins TRBV6-6 to TRBJ2-7; 11 bases match TRBD2. This CDR3 contains 16 residues. Germline CDR1 MNHNY, CDR2 SVGAGI (reference sequence). The V gene end was trimmed by 2 bases and the J gene end by 2 bases; junction bases not matched to a gene: 5. CDR3 loop: CASSYIVLAGAYEQYF. The DNA of the CDR3 is TGTGCCAGCAGTTACATTGTACTAGCGGGGGCCTACGAGCAGTACTTC.